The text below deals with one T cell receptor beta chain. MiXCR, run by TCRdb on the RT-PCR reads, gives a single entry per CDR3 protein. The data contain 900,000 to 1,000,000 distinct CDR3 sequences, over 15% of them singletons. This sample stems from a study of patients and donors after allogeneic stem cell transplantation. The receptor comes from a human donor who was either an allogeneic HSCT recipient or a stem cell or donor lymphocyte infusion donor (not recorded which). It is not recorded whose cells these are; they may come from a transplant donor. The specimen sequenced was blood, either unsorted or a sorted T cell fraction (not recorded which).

The chain's CDR3 is CAIKGDTEAFF. The CDR3 DNA reads as TGTGCCATCAAGGGGGACACTGAAGCTTTCTTT. This sequence joins TRBV10-3 and TRBJ1-1; weak D call: TRBD1 (6 bases). V lost 7 bases, J lost 3 bases, and 6 bases lay in between. This CDR3 is built from 11 residues. Germline V CDR1 and CDR2: ENHRY, SYGVKD.